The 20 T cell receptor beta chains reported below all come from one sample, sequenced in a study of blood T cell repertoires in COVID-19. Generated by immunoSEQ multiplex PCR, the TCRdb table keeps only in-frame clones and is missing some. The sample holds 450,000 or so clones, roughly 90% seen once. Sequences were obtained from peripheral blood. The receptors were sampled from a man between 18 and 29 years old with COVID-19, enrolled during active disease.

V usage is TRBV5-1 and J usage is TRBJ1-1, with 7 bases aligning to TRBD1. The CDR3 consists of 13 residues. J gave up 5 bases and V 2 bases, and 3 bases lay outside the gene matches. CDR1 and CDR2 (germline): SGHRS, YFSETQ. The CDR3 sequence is CASSLSQGTEAFF. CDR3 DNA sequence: TGCGCCAGCAGCTTATCACAGGGGACTGAAGCTTTCTTT.

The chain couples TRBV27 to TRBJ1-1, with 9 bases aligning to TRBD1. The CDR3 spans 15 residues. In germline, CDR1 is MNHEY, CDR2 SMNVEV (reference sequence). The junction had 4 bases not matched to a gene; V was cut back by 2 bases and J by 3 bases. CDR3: CASSLKGTGYTEAFF. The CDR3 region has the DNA TGTGCCAGCAGTTTAAAAGGGACAGGGTACACTGAAGCTTTCTTT.

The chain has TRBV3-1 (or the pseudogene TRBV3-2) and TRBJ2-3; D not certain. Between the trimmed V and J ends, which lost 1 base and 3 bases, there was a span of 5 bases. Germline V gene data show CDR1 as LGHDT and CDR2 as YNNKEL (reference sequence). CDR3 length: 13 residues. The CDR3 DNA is TGTGCCAGCAGCCAAGCTGAGACAGATACGCAGTATTTT. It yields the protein CASSQAETDTQYF.

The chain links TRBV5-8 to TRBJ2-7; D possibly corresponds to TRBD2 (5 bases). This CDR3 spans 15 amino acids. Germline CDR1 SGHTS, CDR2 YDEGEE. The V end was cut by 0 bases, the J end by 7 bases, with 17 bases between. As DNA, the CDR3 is TGTGCCAGCAGCTTGGGCCGGAGGATCGTAGGAGAGCAGTACTTC. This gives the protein CASSLGRRIVGEQYF.

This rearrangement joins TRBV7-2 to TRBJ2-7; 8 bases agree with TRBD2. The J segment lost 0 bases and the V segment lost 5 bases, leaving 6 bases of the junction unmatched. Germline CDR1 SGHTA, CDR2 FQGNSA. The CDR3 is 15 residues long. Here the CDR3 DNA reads TGTGCCAGCAGCGCCACCGGGACTAGCTCCTACGAGCAGTACTTC. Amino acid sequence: CASSATGTSSYEQYF. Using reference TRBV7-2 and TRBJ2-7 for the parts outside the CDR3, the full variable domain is GAGVSQSPSNKVTEKGKDVELRCDPISGHTALYWYRQSLGQGLEFLIYFQGNSAPDKSGLPSDRFSAERTGGSVSTLTIQRTQQEDSAVYLCASSATGTSSYEQYFGPGTRLTVT.

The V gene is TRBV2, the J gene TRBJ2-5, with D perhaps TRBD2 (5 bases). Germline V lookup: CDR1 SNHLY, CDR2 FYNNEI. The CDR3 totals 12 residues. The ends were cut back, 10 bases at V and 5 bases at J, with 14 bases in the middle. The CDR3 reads CATVRDSETQYF. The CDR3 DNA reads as TGTGCCACCGTTCGGGATTCGGAGACCCAGTACTTC.

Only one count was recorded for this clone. CDR3 DNA: TGTGCCAGCAGCCGCACCCTAGGGGCATTGGCTGAGCAGTTCTTC. Translation: CASSRTLGALAEQFF. The chain uses TRBV14 and TRBJ2-1, with D possibly being TRBD1 (5 bases). The CDR3 loop spans 15 amino acids. The germline V gene has CDR1 SGHDN and CDR2 FVKESK. V lost 4 bases and J lost 9, with 19 bases in between.

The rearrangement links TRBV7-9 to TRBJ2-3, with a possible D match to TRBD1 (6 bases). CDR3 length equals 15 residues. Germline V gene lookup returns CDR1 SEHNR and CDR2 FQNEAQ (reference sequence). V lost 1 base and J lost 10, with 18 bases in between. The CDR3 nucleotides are TGTGCCAGCAGCTTAGGTTGGGACACTTCACCGGCGCAGTATTTT. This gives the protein CASSLGWDTSPAQYF.

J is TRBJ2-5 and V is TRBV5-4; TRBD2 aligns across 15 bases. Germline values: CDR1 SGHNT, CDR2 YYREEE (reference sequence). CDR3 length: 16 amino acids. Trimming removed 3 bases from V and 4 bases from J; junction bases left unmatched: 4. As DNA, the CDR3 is TGTGCCAGCAGCTCCGGACTAGCGGGGGGGGCAGAGACCCAGTACTTC. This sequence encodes CASSSGLAGGAETQYF.

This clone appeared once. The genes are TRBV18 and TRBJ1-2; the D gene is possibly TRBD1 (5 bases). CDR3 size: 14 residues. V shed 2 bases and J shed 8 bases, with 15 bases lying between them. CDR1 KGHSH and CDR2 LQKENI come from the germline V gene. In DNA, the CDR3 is TGTGCCAGCTCACCAGGGGGGACCGAGAAGGGCTACACCTTC. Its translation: CASSPGGTEKGYTF.

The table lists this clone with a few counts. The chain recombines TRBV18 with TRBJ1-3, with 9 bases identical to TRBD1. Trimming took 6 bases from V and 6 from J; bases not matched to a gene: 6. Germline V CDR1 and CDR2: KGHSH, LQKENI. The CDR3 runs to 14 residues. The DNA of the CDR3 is TGTGCCAGCTCGTCGGACAGGGGAGAAAACACCATATATTTT. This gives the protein CASSSDRGENTIYF. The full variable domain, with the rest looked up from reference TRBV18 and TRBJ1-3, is NAGVMQNPRHLVRRRGQEARLRCSPMKGHSHVYWYRQLPEEGLKFMVYLQKENIIDESGMPKERFSAEFPKEGPSILRIQQVVRGDSAAYFCASSSDRGENTIYFGEGSWLTVV.

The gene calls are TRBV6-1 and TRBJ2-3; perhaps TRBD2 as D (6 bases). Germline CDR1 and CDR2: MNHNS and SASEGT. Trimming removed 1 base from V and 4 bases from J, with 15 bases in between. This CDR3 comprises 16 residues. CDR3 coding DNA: TGTGCCAGCAGTGAAGAGGGCGCGGGACGGCCAGATACGCAGTATTTT. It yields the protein CASSEEGAGRPDTQYF.

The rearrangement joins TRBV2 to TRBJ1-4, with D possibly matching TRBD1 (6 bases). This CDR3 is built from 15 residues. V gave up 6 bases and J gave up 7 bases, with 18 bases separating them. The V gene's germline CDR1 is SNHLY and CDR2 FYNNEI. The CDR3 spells CASRETGQPLEKLFF. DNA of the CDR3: TGTGCCAGCAGGGAAACTGGACAGCCCCTTGAAAAACTGTTTTTT.

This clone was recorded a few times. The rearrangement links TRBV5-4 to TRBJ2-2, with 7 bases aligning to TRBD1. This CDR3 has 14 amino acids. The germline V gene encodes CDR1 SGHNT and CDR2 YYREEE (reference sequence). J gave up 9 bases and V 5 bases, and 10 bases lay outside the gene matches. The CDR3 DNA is TGTGCCAGCAGGCAGGACAGGTCGAGCCGGGAGCTGTTTTTT. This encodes CASRQDRSSRELFF.

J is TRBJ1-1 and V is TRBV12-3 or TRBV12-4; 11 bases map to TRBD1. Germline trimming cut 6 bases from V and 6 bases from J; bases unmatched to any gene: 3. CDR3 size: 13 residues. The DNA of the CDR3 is TGTGCCAGCAGGGGACAGGGGGGAGCTGAAGCTTTCTTT. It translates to CASRGQGGAEAFF.

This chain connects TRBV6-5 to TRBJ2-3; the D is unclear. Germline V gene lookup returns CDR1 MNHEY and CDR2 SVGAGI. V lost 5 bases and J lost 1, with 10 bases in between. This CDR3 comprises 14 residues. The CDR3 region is CASSQPGGTDTQYF. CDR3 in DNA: TGTGCCAGCAGTCAACCCGGAGGCACAGATACGCAGTATTTT.

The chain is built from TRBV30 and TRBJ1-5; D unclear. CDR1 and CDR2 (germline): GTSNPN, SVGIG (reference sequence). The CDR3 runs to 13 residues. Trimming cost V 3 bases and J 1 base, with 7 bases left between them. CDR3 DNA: TGTGCCTGGAGCCACGGGAGCAATCAGCCCCAGCATTTT. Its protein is CAWSHGSNQPQHF.

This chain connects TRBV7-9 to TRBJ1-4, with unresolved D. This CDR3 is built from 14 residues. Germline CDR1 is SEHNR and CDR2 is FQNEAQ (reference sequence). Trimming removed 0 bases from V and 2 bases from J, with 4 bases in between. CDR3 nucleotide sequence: TGTGCCAGCAGCTTAGCCGGGACTAATGAAAAACTGTTTTTT. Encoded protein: CASSLAGTNEKLFF. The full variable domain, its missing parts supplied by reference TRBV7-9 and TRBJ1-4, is DTGVSQNPRHKITKRGQNVTFRCDPISEHNRLYWYRQTLGQGPEFLTYFQNEAQLEKSRLLSDRFSAERPKGSFSTLEIQRTEQGDSAMYLCASSLAGTNEKLFFGSGTQLSVL.

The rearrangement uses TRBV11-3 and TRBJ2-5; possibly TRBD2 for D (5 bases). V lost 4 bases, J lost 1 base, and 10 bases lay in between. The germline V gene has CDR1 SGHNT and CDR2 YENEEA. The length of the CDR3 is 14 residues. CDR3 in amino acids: CASSSRLTQETQYF. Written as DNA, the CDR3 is TGTGCCAGCAGCTCTAGACTAACCCAAGAGACCCAGTACTTC.

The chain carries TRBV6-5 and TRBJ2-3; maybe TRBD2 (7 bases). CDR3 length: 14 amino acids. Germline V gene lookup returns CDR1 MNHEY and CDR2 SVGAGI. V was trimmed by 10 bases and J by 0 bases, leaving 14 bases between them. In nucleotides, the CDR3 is TGTGCCACCGGGGGGCGGGAAAGCACAGATACGCAGTATTTT. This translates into CATGGRESTDTQYF.